The 6 T cell receptor beta chains presented below share a single source sample, sequenced in a study of shared clonotypes between healthy human individuals. Assay used: immunoSEQ multiplex PCR; TCRdb lists only in-frame clones, some missing. The sample contains around 2.3 million clones, approximately 94% of which appear only once. Sequenced: naive CD4+ T cells sorted from blood. The subset: CD45RA+ positively selected. These receptors were taken from a man aged 18-30 years in good health.

V and J are TRBV4-3 and TRBJ1-4; 8 nucleotides line up with TRBD1. CDR1 is LGHNA and CDR2 is YSLEER in the germline V gene. The junction had 12 bases not matched to a gene; V was cut back by 5 bases and J by 7 bases. The CDR3 has 16 amino acids. CDR3 coding DNA: TGCGCCAGCAGCTCTCGTACCGGACAGGGCGCTGAAAAACTGTTTTTT. Translating it yields CASSSRTGQGAEKLFF.

The rearrangement uses TRBV7-2 and TRBJ2-7; 11 bases agree with TRBD2. The CDR3 spans 14 residues. The V segment lost 5 bases and the J segment 3 bases; nucleotides outside the gene matches: 3. CDR1 and CDR2 (germline): SGHTA, FQGNSA. CDR3 sequence reads: CASSTGTSGYEQYF. DNA of the CDR3: TGTGCCAGCAGCACCGGGACTAGCGGCTACGAGCAGTACTTC.

V is TRBV5-6 and J is TRBJ1-3; TRBD1 is a possible D gene (5 bases). The CDR3 consists of 15 residues. V shed 0 bases and J shed 1 base, with 8 bases lying between them. The V gene's germline CDR1 is SGHDT and CDR2 YYEEEE. This CDR3 reads CASSLGTFSGNTIYF. The CDR3, as DNA: TGTGCCAGCAGCTTGGGGACATTTTCTGGAAACACCATATATTTT.

Details on this clone: At the DNA level, this CDR3 is encoded by other sequences in the same sample as well. This chain links TRBV7-2 with TRBJ2-7, with a tentative D call TRBD1 (5 bases). The CDR3 is 15 residues long. Trimming left V 1 base short and J 0 bases short, with 10 bases between. CDR1 and CDR2 from the germline V gene are SGHTA and FQGNSA. In nucleotides, the CDR3 is TGTGCCAGCAGCTTAGTTAGGGGTTCCTCCTACGAGCAGTACTTC. Protein product: CASSLVRGSSYEQYF.

The V call is TRBV6-6, the J call TRBJ2-1; no definite D call. Trimming took off 2 bases at V and 9 bases at J, with 17 bases between the two ends. This CDR3 contains 15 residues. Germline CDR1 is MNHNY and CDR2 is SVGAGI (reference sequence). The CDR3 spells CASSYVLTELGEQFF. The DNA for the CDR3 is TGTGCCAGCAGTTACGTACTGACCGAGCTGGGTGAGCAGTTCTTC.

The chain employs TRBV6-1 and TRBJ1-1; tentative D call: TRBD1 (6 bases). The CDR3 has 13 amino acids. The V end was cut by 1 base, the J end by 4 bases, with 7 bases between. Germline assignment: CDR1 MNHNS and CDR2 SASEGT. CDR3 in amino acids: CASSEDRVTEAFF. DNA of the CDR3: TGTGCCAGCAGTGAAGACAGGGTCACTGAAGCTTTCTTT.